This TCR beta chain was observed in a study of Ad26.COV2.S vaccination and SARS-CoV-2 variants. This CDR3 region has 15 residues. Trimming cost V 5 bases and J 1 base, with 11 bases left between them. CDR1 and CDR2 (germline): MNHEY, SMNVEV (reference sequence). General study findings and limits: Vaccinees showed greater spike-specific TCR breadth than placebo recipients. Spike-specific CD8+ and CD4+ T cell responses reportedly showed substantial breadth after vaccination.

Treatment indicated: about 20 received Ad26.COV2.S at low or high dose, single or two shots; five or six received placebo; per-sample allocation not given. Day 63 after the first vaccine or placebo injection was the time point for sampling. The study used a vaccine consisting of an Ad26 vector that expressed Wuhan-strain SARS-CoV-2 spike. About this clone itself: What it binds is not known.

Method: immunoSEQ multiplex PCR; TCRdb's copy keeps in-frame clones and lacks some. The table shows about 260,000 clones, with roughly 89% occurring only once. The rearrangement joins TRBV27 to TRBJ2-2; D remains ambiguous. The input for sequencing was peripheral blood, taken in a trial of Ad26.COV2.S vaccine versus placebo. The receptor comes from a person aged 18 to 59 who received the Ad26.COV2.S COVID-19 vaccine or a placebo. The CDR3 nucleotides are TGTGCCAGCAGTACCCGACAACTGAACACCGGGGAGCTGTTTTTT. Translated, it gives CASSTRQLNTGELFF.